Following are 30 T cell receptor beta chains from one sample sequenced in a study of CD8 T cells in ankylosing spondylitis. Study-level points and caveats: Characteristic, it appeared, of ankylosing spondylitis blood was a TCR beta motif of fewer than 10 highly homologous variants.

No antigen has been assigned to these receptors. TCRdb analysed the 5' RACE reads with MiXCR anew, one entry per CDR3 protein. The sample lists more than 500,000 distinct CDR3 sequences, 5.3% seen once, with 3% to 4.5% in the top ten. Sequenced input: blood, either unsorted or a sorted T cell fraction (not recorded which). All receptors come from a male donor with ankylosing spondylitis.

This clonotype was seen many times. The rearrangement links TRBV20-1 to TRBJ1-1, with TRBD1 matching over 10 bases. The CDR3 is made up of 14 amino acids. Germline values: CDR1 DFQATT, CDR2 SNEGSKA (reference sequence). The ends lost 2 bases at V and 1 base at J; junction bases unmatched: 1. This CDR3 reads CSARRQGANTEAFF. In DNA, the CDR3 is TGCAGTGCTAGAAGACAGGGGGCGAACACTGAAGCTTTCTTT.

This clonotype has a count of ten or more. CDR3 DNA: TGCAGTGCCAGACCCGAATCCGCCCTCTACGAGCAGTACTTC. Its protein is CSARPESALYEQYF. The rearrangement uses TRBV20-1 and TRBJ2-7; no clear D. The CDR3 is 14 amino acids. Germline-derived CDR1 and CDR2 are DFQATT and SNEGSKA (reference sequence). V was clipped by 6 bases and J by 3 bases, with 18 bases between them.

This clonotype was counted at least ten times. The chain couples TRBV10-3 to TRBJ1-5; no firm D call. The CDR3 contains 15 residues. Trimming removed 0 bases at V and 5 bases at J, with 11 bases between. Germline V gene sequence: CDR1 ENHRY, CDR2 SYGVKD. The CDR3 sequence: CAISESGFRDQPQHF. CDR3 nucleotide sequence: TGTGCCATCAGTGAGTCAGGGTTTCGTGATCAGCCCCAGCATTTT.

This clonotype was seen at least ten times. The CDR3 bases are TGCGCCAGCAGCTTGTGGGCAGGGAACACCGGGGAGCTGTTTTTT. Encoded protein: CASSLWAGNTGELFF. V is TRBV5-1 and J is TRBJ2-2, with no clear D. Trimming left V 1 base short and J 1 base short, with 8 bases between. The CDR3 contains 15 residues. From germline, CDR1 is SGHRS and CDR2 YFSETQ.

This sequence joins TRBV5-6 and TRBJ2-7; D perhaps matches TRBD2 (6 bases). The CDR3 runs to 14 residues. Germline-derived CDR1 and CDR2 are SGHDT and YYEEEE. V lost 0 bases, J lost 5 bases, and 12 bases lay in between. CDR3 sequence: CASSLGRGRDEQYF. The CDR3 DNA is TGTGCCAGCAGCTTGGGGAGGGGAAGGGACGAGCAGTACTTC.

In this sample, this clonotype turned up many times. The V gene is TRBV15, the J gene TRBJ2-2, with D perhaps TRBD1 (5 bases). Per germline, CDR1 LNHNV and CDR2 YYDKDF (reference sequence). This CDR3 region has 16 residues. V dropped 0 bases and J dropped 2 bases, with 10 bases sitting between them. The CDR3: CATSREGHHNTGELFF. DNA for the CDR3: TGTGCCACCAGCAGAGAGGGGCACCATAACACCGGGGAGCTGTTTTTT.

This clonotype was found many times. The rearrangement links TRBV4-2 to TRBJ2-7; possibly TRBD1 for D (5 bases). The CDR3 consists of 16 residues. Per the germline V gene, CDR1 is LGHNA and CDR2 is YNFKEQ. V was shortened by 1 base and J by 5 bases, with 18 bases between the two germline ends. CDR3 amino acids: CASSQGALGPQDEQYF. The CDR3 DNA reads as TGTGCCAGCAGCCAAGGCGCCTTGGGGCCTCAAGACGAGCAGTACTTC.

This clonotype has a handful of counts. This chain connects TRBV5-5 to TRBJ2-1, with D uncertain. Trimming took off 2 bases at V and 6 bases at J, with 6 bases between the two ends. The V gene's germline CDR1 is SGHKS and CDR2 YYEKEE (reference sequence). The CDR3 length is 12 residues. CDR3 sequence (DNA): TGTGCCAGCAGCTTACAGATCAATGAGCAGTTCTTC. This translates into CASSLQINEQFF.

This clonotype was seen ten or more times. The CDR3 nucleotides are TGCAGTGCAACAGGGATCAGCTCCTATAATTCACCCCTCCACTTT. The encoded protein is CSATGISSYNSPLHF. The rearrangement links TRBV20-1 to TRBJ1-6, with D tentatively TRBD1 (6 bases). CDR3 length: 15 amino acids. The germline V and J ends were trimmed by 6 bases and 0 bases, with 12 bases remaining between them. Germline values: CDR1 DFQATT, CDR2 SNEGSKA (reference sequence).

This clonotype came up many times. This sequence joins TRBV20-1 and TRBJ1-4; 7 bases are a match to TRBD1. The CDR3 has 15 amino acids. The J segment lost 0 bases and the V segment lost 6 bases, leaving 7 bases of the junction unmatched. CDR1 DFQATT and CDR2 SNEGSKA come from the germline V gene (reference sequence). The CDR3 spells CSAPGQIATNEKLFF. The CDR3 DNA reads TGCAGTGCCCCGGGACAGATCGCAACTAATGAAAAACTGTTTTTT.

This CDR3 reads CASSLRLAGAGELFF. CDR3 nucleotide sequence: TGTGCCAGCAGCTTAAGACTAGCGGGAGCCGGGGAGCTGTTTTTT. The chain is built from TRBV7-2 and TRBJ2-2; 12 nucleotides align to TRBD2. Germline CDR1 reads SGHTA; CDR2 reads FQGNSA. The CDR3 is made up of 15 amino acids. The ends lost 2 bases at V and 6 bases at J; junction bases unmatched: 1.

This clonotype came up many times. The chain combines TRBV12-3 or TRBV12-4 with TRBJ1-3; possible D gene TRBD1, 5 bases. The V end was cut by 6 bases, the J end by 13 bases, with 19 bases between. The CDR3 consists of 13 residues. The CDR3 loop is CASRTVEDNGIYF. CDR3 nucleotides: TGTGCCAGCAGAACAGTAGAGGACAACGGGATATATTTT.

This clonotype was seen ten or more times. The chain joins TRBV12-5 to TRBJ2-1; 14 bases are a match to TRBD2. Trimming removed 5 bases from V and 5 bases from J; junction bases left unmatched: 11. Germline loops: CDR1 LGHNT, CDR2 FRNRAP. The CDR3 contains 18 residues. CDR3 sequence (DNA): TGTGCTAGTGGTGACACCGGGACTAGCGGGGGAAATAACAATGAGCAGTTCTTC. The encoded protein is CASGDTGTSGGNNNEQFF.

The rearrangement joins TRBV7-8 to TRBJ1-4, with D possibly matching TRBD1 (5 bases). Germline V gives CDR1 SGHVS, CDR2 FQNEAQ. V lost 5 bases and J lost 0, with 13 bases in between. There are 16 residues in the CDR3. CDR3 sequence reads: CASSQTRGATNEKLFF. CDR3 nucleotide sequence: TGTGCCAGCAGCCAAACACGGGGGGCAACTAATGAAAAACTGTTTTTT.

A few counts support this clonotype. The chain is built from TRBV28 and TRBJ2-7; perhaps TRBD1 as D (7 bases). Trimming stripped 4 bases from V and 3 bases from J, with 16 bases between. Germline loops: CDR1 MDHEN, CDR2 SYDVKM. The CDR3 runs 15 residues. CDR3 nucleotide sequence: TGTGCCAGCAGTTCTTTACGCGGGACAGACTACGAGCAGTACTTC. Translation: CASSSLRGTDYEQYF.

This clonotype was found many times. The chain recombines TRBV7-3 with TRBJ2-5, with D possibly matching TRBD2 (5 bases). Between the trimmed V and J ends, which lost 3 bases and 2 bases, there was a span of 7 bases. CDR3 size: 13 residues. Germline V gene data show CDR1 as SGHTA and CDR2 as FQGTGA. The CDR3 loop reads CASSLDWQETQYF. Here the CDR3 DNA reads TGTGCCAGCAGCTTGGACTGGCAAGAGACCCAGTACTTC.

There are many counts of this clonotype. This rearrangement joins TRBV4-1 to TRBJ2-2; possible D gene TRBD1, 5 bases. The CDR3 is 15 residues long. Germline V gene sequence: CDR1 MGHRA, CDR2 YSYEKL. Trimming stripped 0 bases from V and 2 bases from J, with 7 bases between. CDR3 residues: CASSQDWGNTGELFF. CDR3 coding DNA: TGCGCCAGCAGCCAAGACTGGGGCAACACCGGGGAGCTGTTTTTT.

This clonotype was detected ten times or more. The chain uses TRBV9 and TRBJ2-5; D is possibly TRBD1 (5 bases). The CDR3 is 14 residues long. Looked up from germline, CDR1 is SGDLS and CDR2 is YYNGEE. Between the trimmed V and J ends, which lost 3 bases and 1 base, there was a span of 10 bases. The CDR3 nucleotides read TGTGCCAGCAGCGGCGGAAGGGGCCAAGAGACCCAGTACTTC. Translating gives CASSGGRGQETQYF.

This clonotype was detected many times. The chain links TRBV20-1 to TRBJ2-7; 13 nucleotides agree with TRBD2. The germline CDR1 and CDR2 sequences are DFQATT and SNEGSKA (reference sequence). The CDR3 has 15 residues. The ends lost 4 bases at V and 5 bases at J; junction bases unmatched: 8. The CDR3 DNA reads as TGCAGTGCTACCCTACTAGCGGGGGGGATCCACGAGCAGTACTTC. Translated, it gives CSATLLAGGIHEQYF.

This clonotype was recorded at least ten times. This chain uses TRBV5-1 with TRBJ2-7; no reliable D call. The ends were cut back, 4 bases at V and 3 bases at J, with 17 bases in the middle. CDR1 is SGHRS and CDR2 is YFSETQ in the germline V gene. CDR3 length: 15 amino acids. The CDR3: CASSAGQSFYYEQYF. The DNA for the CDR3 is TGCGCCAGCAGCGCCGGCCAGTCCTTTTACTACGAGCAGTACTTC.

This clonotype occurred many times. This sequence joins TRBV9 and TRBJ2-7, with D unresolved. Germline V gene data show CDR1 as SGDLS and CDR2 as YYNGEE. Between the trimmed V and J ends, which lost 0 bases and 0 bases, there was a span of 4 bases. The CDR3 totals 13 residues. The CDR3 is CASSVAASYEQYF. In DNA form, the CDR3 reads TGTGCCAGCAGCGTAGCGGCCTCCTACGAGCAGTACTTC.

This clonotype was detected many times. V is TRBV24-1 and J is TRBJ1-2, with TRBD1 identical over 8 bases. J lost 4 bases, V lost 3 bases, and 6 bases had no gene match. Looked up from germline, CDR1 is KGHDR and CDR2 is SFDVKD. CDR3 length equals 15 residues. The DNA for the CDR3 is TGTGCCACCAGTGATACGGACAGGGCCTCCTATGGCTACACCTTC. It yields the protein CATSDTDRASYGYTF.

This clonotype was counted many times. The chain links TRBV6-1 to TRBJ2-7, with unresolved D. Between the trimmed V and J ends, which lost 1 base and 2 bases, there was a span of 9 bases. CDR1 and CDR2 (germline): MNHNS, SASEGT. The CDR3 is made up of 14 amino acids. The CDR3 bases are TGTGCCAGCAGTGAAGTAGGCGGCGCCTACGAGCAGTACTTC. Translating gives CASSEVGGAYEQYF.

This clonotype was counted ten times or more. The chain recombines TRBV20-1 with TRBJ1-2; no definite D call. This CDR3 comprises 11 residues. Germline CDR1 reads DFQATT; CDR2 reads SNEGSKA (reference sequence). V was pared by 3 bases and J by 1 base, with 3 bases between. The CDR3: CSARVNYGYTF. CDR3 DNA sequence: TGCAGTGCTAGGGTTAACTATGGCTACACCTTC.

At least ten counts were recorded for this clonotype. The chain carries TRBV29-1 and TRBJ1-1, with D perhaps matching TRBD1 (5 bases). V was trimmed by 0 bases and J by 4 bases, leaving 6 bases between them. The germline V gene has CDR1 SQVTM and CDR2 ANQGSEA. The CDR3 contains 12 residues. The CDR3 DNA is TGCAGCGTTGAAGACAGGGCCACTGAAGCTTTCTTT. Translated, it gives CSVEDRATEAFF.

A few counts support this clonotype. The rearrangement joins TRBV9 to TRBJ2-1; 14 bases align to TRBD2. V dropped 2 bases and J dropped 8; count of bases not matched to a gene: 9. This CDR3 is built from 17 residues. From germline, CDR1 is SGDLS and CDR2 YYNGEE. This CDR3 reads CASSVLTSGRARDEQFF. CDR3 DNA: TGTGCCAGCAGCGTTCTGACTAGCGGGAGGGCCAGAGATGAGCAGTTCTTC.

This clonotype was found many times. The chain is built from TRBV20-1 and TRBJ2-3; tentatively, D is TRBD1 or TRBD2 (6 bases each). The CDR3 sequence is 13 residues long. The germline V gene has CDR1 DFQATT and CDR2 SNEGSKA (reference sequence). Trimming left V 2 bases short and J 2 bases short, with 8 bases between. The CDR3 nucleotides read TGCAGTGCTAGAAGGGGGGCCACAGATACGCAGTATTTT. This codes for CSARRGATDTQYF.

This clonotype was seen at least ten times. This rearrangement joins TRBV7-2 to TRBJ2-1; 11 bases match TRBD1. The CDR3 has 14 amino acids. The germline V gene encodes CDR1 SGHTA and CDR2 FQGNSA. V lost 8 bases to trimming and J lost 2 bases; unmatched junction nucleotides: 2. The CDR3 here is CASGQGAAYNEQFF. DNA for the CDR3: TGTGCCAGCGGACAGGGGGCGGCCTACAATGAGCAGTTCTTC.

This clonotype was detected only a few times. This chain links TRBV7-6 with TRBJ1-3; perhaps TRBD1 as D (5 bases). V lost 5 bases and J lost 3, with 11 bases in between. Germline V gene sequence: CDR1 SGHVS, CDR2 FNYEAQ. The CDR3 totals 14 residues. CDR3 sequence: CASSGGVVGNTIYF. In nucleotides, the CDR3 is TGTGCCAGCAGCGGAGGGGTTGTTGGAAACACCATATATTTT.

This clonotype came up many times. The J gene is TRBJ1-1, the V gene TRBV5-1, with a weak D call TRBD1 (6 bases). This CDR3 contains 16 residues. Germline CDR1 and CDR2: SGHRS and YFSETQ. V was cut by 5 bases and J by 1 base, with 18 bases left in between. The CDR3 DNA follows: TGCGCCAGCAGTCGCCCCGAACAGGGCGGGAACACTGAAGCTTTCTTT. This gives the protein CASSRPEQGGNTEAFF.